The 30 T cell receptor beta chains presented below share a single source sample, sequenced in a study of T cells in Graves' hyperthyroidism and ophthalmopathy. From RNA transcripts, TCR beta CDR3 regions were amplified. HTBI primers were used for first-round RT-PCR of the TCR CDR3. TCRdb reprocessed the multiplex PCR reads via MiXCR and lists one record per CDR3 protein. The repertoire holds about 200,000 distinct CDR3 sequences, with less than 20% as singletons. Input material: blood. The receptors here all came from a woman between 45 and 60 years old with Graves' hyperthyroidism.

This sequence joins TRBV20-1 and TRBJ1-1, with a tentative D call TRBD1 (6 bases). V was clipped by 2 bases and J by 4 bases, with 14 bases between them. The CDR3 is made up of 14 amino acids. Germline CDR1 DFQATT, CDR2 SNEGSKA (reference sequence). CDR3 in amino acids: CSARQGNLGTEAFF. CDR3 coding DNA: TGCAGTGCTAGACAGGGGAATCTCGGCACTGAAGCTTTCTTT.

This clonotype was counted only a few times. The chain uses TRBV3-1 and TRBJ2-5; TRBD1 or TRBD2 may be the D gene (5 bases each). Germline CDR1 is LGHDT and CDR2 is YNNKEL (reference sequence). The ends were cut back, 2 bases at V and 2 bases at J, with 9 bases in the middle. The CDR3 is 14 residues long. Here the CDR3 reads CASSQWGRQETQYF. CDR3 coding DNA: TGTGCCAGCAGCCAATGGGGGAGACAAGAGACCCAGTACTTC.

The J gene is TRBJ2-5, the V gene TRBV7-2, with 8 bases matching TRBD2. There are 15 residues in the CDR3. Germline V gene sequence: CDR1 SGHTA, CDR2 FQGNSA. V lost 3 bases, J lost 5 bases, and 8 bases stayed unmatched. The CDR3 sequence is CASSLVGRAGETQYF. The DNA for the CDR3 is TGTGCCAGCAGCTTGGTCGGGAGGGCCGGGGAGACCCAGTACTTC.

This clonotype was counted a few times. The chain's CDR3 is CASQGDLNRKSDTQYF. For the CDR3, the DNA is TGTGCCAGCCAAGGGGACCTAAATAGGAAATCAGATACGCAGTATTTT. V gene TRBV9 combines with J gene TRBJ2-3; D may correspond to TRBD1 or TRBD2 (5 bases each). The CDR3 runs to 16 residues. Trimming cost V 7 bases and J 4 bases, with 22 bases left between them. Germline V CDR1 and CDR2: SGDLS, YYNGEE.

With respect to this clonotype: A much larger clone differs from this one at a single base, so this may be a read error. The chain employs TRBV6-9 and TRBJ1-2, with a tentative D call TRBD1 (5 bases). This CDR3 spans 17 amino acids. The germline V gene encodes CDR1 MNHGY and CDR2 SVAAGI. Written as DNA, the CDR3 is TGTGCCAGCAGTTACTTTTTTCGAGGGGAAGCGGCTTATGGCTGCACCTTC. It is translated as CASSYFFRGEAAYGCTF.

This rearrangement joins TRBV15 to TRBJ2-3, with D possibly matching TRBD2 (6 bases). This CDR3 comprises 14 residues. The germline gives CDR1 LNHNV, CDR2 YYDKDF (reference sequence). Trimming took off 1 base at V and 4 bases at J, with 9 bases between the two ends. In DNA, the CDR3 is TGTGCCACCAGCAGAGGGGAGGAGGCAGATACGCAGTATTTT. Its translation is CATSRGEEADTQYF.

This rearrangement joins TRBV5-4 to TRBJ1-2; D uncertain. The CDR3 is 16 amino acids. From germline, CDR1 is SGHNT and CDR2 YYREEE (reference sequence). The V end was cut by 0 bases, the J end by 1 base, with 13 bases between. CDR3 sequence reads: CASSLVGVAHNYGYTF. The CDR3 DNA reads TGTGCCAGCAGCTTGGTCGGAGTCGCCCATAACTATGGCTACACCTTC. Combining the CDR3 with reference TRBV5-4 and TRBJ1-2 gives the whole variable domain ETGVTQSPTHLIKTRGQQVTLRCSSQSGHNTVSWYQQALGQGPQFIFQYYREEENGRGNFPPRFSGLQFPNYSSELNVNALELDDSALYLCASSLVGVAHNYGYTFGSGTRLTVV.

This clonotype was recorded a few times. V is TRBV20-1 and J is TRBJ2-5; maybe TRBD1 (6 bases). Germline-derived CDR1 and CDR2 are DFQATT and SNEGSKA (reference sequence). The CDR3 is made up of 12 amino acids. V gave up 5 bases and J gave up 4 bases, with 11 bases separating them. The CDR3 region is CSALQGVETQYF. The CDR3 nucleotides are TGCAGTGCTCTACAGGGCGTAGAGACCCAGTACTTC.

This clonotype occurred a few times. The CDR3 loop is CASSVPERGELFF. For the CDR3, the DNA is TGTGCCAGCAGCGTTCCGGAGAGAGGGGAGCTGTTTTTT. The V call is TRBV7-3, the J call TRBJ2-2; unclear D gene. The germline CDR1 and CDR2 sequences are SGHTA and FQGTGA. The V end lost 5 bases, the J end lost 8 bases, and 12 bases lay between the germline ends. The CDR3 is 13 amino acids.

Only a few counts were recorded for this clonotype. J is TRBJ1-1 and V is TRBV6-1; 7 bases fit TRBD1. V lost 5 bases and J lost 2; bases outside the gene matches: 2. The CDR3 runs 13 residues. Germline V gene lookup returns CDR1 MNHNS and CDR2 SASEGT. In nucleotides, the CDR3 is TGTGCCAGCAGTAACAGGGGAAACACTGAAGCTTTCTTT. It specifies CASSNRGNTEAFF.

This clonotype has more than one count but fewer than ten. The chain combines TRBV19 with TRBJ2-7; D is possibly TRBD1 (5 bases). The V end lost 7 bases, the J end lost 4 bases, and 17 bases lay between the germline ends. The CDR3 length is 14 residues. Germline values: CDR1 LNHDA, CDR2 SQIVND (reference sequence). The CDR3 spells CASNPALGRYEQYF. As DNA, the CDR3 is TGTGCCAGTAATCCAGCCCTGGGGCGTTACGAGCAGTACTTC. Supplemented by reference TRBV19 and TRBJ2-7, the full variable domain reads DGGITQSPKYLFRKEGQNVTLSCEQNLNHDAMYWYRQDPGQGLRLIYYSQIVNDFQKGDIAEGYSVSREKKESFPLTVTSAQKNPTAFYLCASNPALGRYEQYFGPGTRLTVT.

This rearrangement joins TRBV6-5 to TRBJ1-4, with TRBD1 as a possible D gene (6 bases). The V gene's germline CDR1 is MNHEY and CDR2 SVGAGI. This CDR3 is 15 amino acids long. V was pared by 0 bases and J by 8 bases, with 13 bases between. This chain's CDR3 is CASSYSRWGLEKLFF. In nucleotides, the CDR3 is TGTGCCAGCAGTTACTCGAGATGGGGGCTCGAAAAACTGTTTTTT.

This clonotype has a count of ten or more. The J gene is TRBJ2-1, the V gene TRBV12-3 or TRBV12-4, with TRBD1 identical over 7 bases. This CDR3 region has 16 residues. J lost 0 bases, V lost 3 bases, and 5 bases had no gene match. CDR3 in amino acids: CASSLAQGSSYNEQFF. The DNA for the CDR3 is TGTGCCAGCAGTTTGGCACAGGGGAGCTCCTACAATGAGCAGTTCTTC.

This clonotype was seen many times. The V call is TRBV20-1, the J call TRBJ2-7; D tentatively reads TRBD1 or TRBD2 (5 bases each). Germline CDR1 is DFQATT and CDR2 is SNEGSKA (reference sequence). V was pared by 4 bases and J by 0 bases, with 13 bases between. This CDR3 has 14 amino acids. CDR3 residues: CSAKLGTASYEQYF. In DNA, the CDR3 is TGCAGTGCTAAATTAGGGACCGCCTCCTACGAGCAGTACTTC.

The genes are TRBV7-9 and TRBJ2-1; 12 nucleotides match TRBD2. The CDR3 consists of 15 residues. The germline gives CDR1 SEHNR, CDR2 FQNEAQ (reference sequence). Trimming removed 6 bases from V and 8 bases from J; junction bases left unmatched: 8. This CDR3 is CASSFGLAGTDEQFF. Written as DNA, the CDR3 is TGTGCCAGCAGTTTCGGACTAGCGGGAACCGATGAGCAGTTCTTC.

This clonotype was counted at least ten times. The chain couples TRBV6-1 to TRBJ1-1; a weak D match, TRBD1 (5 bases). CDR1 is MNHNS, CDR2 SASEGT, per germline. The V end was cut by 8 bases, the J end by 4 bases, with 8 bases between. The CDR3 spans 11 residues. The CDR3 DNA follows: TGTGCCAGCCGGGGGGGCACTGAAGCTTTCTTT. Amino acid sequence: CASRGGTEAFF.

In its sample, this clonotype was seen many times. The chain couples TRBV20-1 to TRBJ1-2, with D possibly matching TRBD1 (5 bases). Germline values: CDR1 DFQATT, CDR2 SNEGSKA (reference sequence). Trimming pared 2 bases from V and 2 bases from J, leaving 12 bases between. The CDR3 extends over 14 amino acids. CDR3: CSARSGSLNYGYTF. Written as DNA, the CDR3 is TGCAGTGCTAGATCAGGGAGCCTAAACTATGGCTACACCTTC.

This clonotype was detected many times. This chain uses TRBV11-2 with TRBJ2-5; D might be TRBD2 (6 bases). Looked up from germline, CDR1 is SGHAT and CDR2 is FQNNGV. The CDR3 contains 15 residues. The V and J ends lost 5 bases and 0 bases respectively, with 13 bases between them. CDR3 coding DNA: TGTGCCAGCAGCGAAAGTTGGACTAACCAAGAGACCCAGTACTTC. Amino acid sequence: CASSESWTNQETQYF.

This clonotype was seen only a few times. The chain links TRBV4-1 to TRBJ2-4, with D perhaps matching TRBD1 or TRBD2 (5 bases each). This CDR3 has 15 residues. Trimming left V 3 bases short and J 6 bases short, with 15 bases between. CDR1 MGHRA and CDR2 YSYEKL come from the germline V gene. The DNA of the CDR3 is TGCGCCAGCAGCCAGAAGACAAAGGGGAGAAACATTCAGTACTTC. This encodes CASSQKTKGRNIQYF.

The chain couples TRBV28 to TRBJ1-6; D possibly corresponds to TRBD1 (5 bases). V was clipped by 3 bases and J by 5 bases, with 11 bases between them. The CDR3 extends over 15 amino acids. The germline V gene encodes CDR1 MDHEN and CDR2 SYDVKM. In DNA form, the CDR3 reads TGTGCCAGCAGTTTTTTGGGACGGGATAATTCACCCCTCCACTTT. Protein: CASSFLGRDNSPLHF.

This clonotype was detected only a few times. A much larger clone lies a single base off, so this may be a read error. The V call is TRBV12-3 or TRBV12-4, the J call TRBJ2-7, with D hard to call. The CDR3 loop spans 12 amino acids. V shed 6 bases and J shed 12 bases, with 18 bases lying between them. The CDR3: CASRAIGTKRYF. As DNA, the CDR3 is TGTGCCAGCAGGGCAATCGGAACCAAGCGGTACTTC.

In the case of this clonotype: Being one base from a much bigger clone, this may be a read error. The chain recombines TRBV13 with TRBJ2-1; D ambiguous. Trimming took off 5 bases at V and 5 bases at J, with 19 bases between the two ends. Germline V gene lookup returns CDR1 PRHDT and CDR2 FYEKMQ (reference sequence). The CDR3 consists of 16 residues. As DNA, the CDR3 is TGTGCCAGCAGCCCACAACCGGGCCCTCACGACAATGAGCAGTTCTTC. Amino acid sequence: CASSPQPGPHDNEQFF.

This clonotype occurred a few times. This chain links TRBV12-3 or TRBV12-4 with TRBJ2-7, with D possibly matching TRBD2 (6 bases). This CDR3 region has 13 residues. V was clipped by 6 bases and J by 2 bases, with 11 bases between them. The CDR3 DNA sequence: TGTGCCAGCAGCACGGGACTTCCCTACGAGCAGTACTTC. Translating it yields CASSTGLPYEQYF.

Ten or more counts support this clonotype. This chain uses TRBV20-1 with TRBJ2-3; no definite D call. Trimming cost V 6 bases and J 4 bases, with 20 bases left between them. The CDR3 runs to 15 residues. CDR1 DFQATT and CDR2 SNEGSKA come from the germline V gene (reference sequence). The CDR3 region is CSATKGTGWADTQYF. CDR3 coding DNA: TGCAGTGCAACAAAAGGAACCGGATGGGCAGATACGCAGTATTTT.

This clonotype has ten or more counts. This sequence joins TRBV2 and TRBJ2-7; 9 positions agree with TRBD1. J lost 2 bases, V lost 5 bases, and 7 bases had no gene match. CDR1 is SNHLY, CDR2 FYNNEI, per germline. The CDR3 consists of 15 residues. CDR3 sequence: CASSFGGTGPYEQYF. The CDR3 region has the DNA TGTGCCAGCAGTTTTGGGGGGACAGGGCCCTACGAGCAGTACTTC.

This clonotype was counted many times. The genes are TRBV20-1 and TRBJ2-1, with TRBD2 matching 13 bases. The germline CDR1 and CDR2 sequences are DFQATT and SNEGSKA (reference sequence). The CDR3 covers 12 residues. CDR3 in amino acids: CMGLAGSDEQFF. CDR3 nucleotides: TGCATGGGACTAGCGGGATCGGATGAGCAGTTCTTC.

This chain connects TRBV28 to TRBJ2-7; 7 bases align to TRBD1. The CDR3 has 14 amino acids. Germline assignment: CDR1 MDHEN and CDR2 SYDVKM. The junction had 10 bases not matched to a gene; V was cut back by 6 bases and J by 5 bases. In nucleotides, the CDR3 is TGTGCCAGCAGGCCCTTGACAGGGACGAACGAGCAGTACTTC. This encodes CASRPLTGTNEQYF.

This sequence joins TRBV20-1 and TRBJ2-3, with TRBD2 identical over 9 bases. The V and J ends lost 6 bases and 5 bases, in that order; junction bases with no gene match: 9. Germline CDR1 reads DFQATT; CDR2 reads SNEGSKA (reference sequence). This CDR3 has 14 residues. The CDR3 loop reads CSARFAGGGDTQYF. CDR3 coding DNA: TGCAGTGCCCGCTTTGCGGGAGGGGGAGATACGCAGTATTTT.

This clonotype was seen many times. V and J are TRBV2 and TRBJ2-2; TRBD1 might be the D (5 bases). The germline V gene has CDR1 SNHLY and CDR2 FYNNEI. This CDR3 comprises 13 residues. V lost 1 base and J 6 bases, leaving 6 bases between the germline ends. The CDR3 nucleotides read TGTGCCAGCAGTGAAGGACAGCCCGGGGAGCTGTTTTTT. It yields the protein CASSEGQPGELFF. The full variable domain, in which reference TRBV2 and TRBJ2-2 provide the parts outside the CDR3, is EPEVTQTPSHQVTQMGQEVILRCVPISNHLYFYWYRQILGQKVEFLVSFYNNEISEKSEIFDDQFSVERPDGSNFTLKIRSTKLEDSAMYFCASSEGQPGELFFGEGSRLTVL.

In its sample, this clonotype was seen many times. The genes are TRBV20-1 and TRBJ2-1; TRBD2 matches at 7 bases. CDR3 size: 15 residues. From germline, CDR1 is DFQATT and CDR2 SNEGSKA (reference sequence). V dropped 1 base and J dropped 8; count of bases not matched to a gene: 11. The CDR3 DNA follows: TGCAGTGCTAGAGCTTCCTCTAGCGGCTATGATGAGCAGTTCTTC. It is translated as CSARASSSGYDEQFF.